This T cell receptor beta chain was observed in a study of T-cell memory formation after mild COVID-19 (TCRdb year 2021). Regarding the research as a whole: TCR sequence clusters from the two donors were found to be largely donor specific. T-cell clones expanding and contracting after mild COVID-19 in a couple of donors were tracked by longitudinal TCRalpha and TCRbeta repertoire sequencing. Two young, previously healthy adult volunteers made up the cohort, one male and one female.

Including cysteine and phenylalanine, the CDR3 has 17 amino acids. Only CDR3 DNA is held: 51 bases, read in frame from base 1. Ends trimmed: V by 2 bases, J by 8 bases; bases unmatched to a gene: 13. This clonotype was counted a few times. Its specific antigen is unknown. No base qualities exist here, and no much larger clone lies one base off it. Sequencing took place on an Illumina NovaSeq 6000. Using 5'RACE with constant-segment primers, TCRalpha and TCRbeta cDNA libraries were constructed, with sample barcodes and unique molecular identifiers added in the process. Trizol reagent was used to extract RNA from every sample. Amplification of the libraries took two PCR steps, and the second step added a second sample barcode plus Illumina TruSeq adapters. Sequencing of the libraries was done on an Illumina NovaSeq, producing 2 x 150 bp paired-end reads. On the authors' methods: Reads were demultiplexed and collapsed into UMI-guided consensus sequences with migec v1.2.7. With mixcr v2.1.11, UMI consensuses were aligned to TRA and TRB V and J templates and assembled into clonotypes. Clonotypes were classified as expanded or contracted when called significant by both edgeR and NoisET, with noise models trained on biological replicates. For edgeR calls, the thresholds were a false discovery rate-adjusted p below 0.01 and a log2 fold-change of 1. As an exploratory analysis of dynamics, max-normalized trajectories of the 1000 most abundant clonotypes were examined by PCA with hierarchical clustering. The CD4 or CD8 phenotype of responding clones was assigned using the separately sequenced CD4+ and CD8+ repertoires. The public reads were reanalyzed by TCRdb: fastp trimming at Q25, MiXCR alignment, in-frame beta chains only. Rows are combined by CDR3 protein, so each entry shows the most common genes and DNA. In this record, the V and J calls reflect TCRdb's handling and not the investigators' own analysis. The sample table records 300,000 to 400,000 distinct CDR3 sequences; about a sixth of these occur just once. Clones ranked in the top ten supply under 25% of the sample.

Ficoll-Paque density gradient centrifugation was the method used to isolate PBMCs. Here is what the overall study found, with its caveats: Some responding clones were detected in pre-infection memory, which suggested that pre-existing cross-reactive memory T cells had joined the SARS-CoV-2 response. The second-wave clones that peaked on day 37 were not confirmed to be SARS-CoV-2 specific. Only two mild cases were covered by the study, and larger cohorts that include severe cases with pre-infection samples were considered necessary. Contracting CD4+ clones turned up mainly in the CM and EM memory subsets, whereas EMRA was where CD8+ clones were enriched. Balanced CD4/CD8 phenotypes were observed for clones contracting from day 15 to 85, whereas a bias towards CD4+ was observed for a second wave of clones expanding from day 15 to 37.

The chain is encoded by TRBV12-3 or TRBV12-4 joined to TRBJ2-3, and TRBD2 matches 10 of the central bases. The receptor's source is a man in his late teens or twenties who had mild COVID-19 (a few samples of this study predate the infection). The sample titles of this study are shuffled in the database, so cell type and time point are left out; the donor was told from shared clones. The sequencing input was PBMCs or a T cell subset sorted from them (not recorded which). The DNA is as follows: TGTGCCAGCAGTTTACGGCTAGCGGGGGCCGGCTGGCGTACGCAGTATTTT. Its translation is CASSLRLAGAGWRTQYF.